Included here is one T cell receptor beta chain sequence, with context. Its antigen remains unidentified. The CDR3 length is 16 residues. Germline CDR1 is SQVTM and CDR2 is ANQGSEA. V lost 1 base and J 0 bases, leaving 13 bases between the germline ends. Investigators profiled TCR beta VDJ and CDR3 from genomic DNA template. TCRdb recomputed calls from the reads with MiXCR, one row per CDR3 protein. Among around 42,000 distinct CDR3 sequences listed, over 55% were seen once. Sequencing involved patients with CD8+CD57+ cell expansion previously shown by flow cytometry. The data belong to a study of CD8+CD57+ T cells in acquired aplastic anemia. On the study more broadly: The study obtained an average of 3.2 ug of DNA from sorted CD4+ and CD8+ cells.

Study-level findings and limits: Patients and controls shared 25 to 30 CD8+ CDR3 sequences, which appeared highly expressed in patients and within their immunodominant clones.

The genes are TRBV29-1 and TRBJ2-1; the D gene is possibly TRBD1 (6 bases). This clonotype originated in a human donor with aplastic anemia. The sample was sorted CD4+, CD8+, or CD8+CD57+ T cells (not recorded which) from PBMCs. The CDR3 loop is CSVEASDRLSYNEQFF. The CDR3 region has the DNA TGCAGCGTTGAAGCGTCAGACAGGCTCTCCTACAATGAGCAGTTCTTC.